One and the same sample provided the 25 T cell receptor beta chains below, sequenced in a study of glioma-infiltrating T cells after dendritic cell vaccination. Time point specified: after dendritic cell vaccination, including at tumor progression/relapse. The protocol was immunoSEQ multiplex PCR, while the TCRdb copy is restricted to in-frame clones and leaves out a portion. This sample has 50,000 to 55,000 clones; approximately 90% occur once, and the top ten carry roughly 5%. This specimen was blood, taken after dendritic cell vaccination. These receptors all stem from a human donor with glioblastoma.

The CDR3 reads CASSPLARTYEQYF. CDR3 DNA: TGTGCCAGCAGTCCACTAGCGCGAACCTACGAGCAGTACTTC. The chain is built from TRBV28 and TRBJ2-7; 7 nucleotides agree with TRBD2. This CDR3 is built from 14 residues. Germline V CDR1 and CDR2: MDHEN, SYDVKM. V gave up 5 bases and J gave up 2 bases; unmatched junction bases: 6. Full variable domain (outside the CDR3, taken from reference TRBV28 and TRBJ2-7): DVKVTQSSRYLVKRTGEKVFLECVQDMDHENMFWYRQDPGLGLRLIYFSYDVKMKEKGDIPEGYSVSREKKERFSLILESASTNQTSMYLCASSPLARTYEQYFGPGTRLTVT.

The chain recombines TRBV6-4 with TRBJ2-3, with D possibly being TRBD1 (7 bases). The CDR3 has 16 amino acids. The germline V and J ends were trimmed by 4 bases and 0 bases, with 14 bases remaining between them. From germline, CDR1 is MRHNA and CDR2 SNTAGT. CDR3 DNA: TGTGCCAGCAGTGCTGGGGCAGGGGGGAGCACAGATACGCAGTATTTT. Its translation is CASSAGAGGSTDTQYF.

V and J are TRBV5-1 and TRBJ1-3; no firm D call. This CDR3 contains 14 residues. The germline CDR1 and CDR2 sequences are SGHRS and YFSETQ. Trimming left V 0 bases short and J 0 bases short, with 4 bases between. The CDR3 reads CASSLASSGNTIYF. As DNA, the CDR3 is TGCGCCAGCAGCTTGGCGAGCTCTGGAAACACCATATATTTT.

The chain has TRBV6-6 and TRBJ1-5; TRBD1 matches 9 bases. From germline, CDR1 is MNHNY and CDR2 SVGAGI (reference sequence). J was trimmed by 7 bases and V by 10 bases; bases with no gene match: 14. The length of the CDR3 is 15 residues. DNA for the CDR3: TGTGCCACAGAGGGGACAGGGTTTGGGGCGCAGCCCCAGCATTTT. The encoded protein is CATEGTGFGAQPQHF.

This clone is a singleton in its sample. The chain is built from TRBV28 and TRBJ2-7, with a weak D call TRBD2 (5 bases). Germline V gene sequence: CDR1 MDHEN, CDR2 SYDVKM. Trimming stripped 6 bases from V and 3 bases from J, with 12 bases between. The CDR3 extends over 13 amino acids. The CDR3 DNA is TGTGCCAGCAGCTTCAACGGGGTCTACGAGCAGTACTTC. Amino acids: CASSFNGVYEQYF.

The CDR3 region is CASSLSPGTSGTGELFF. For the CDR3, the DNA is TGTGCCAGCAGTTTAAGTCCCGGGACTAGCGGCACCGGGGAGCTGTTTTTT. J is TRBJ2-2 and V is TRBV28, with 11 bases aligning to TRBD2. The CDR3 covers 17 residues. Germline CDR1 reads MDHEN; CDR2 reads SYDVKM. V gave up 2 bases and J gave up 4 bases; unmatched junction bases: 6.

The CDR3 DNA reads TGTGCCAGCAGACCGGGAGGATTAACAGATACGCAGTATTTT. Its translation: CASRPGGLTDTQYF. The rearrangement uses TRBV25-1 and TRBJ2-3; TRBD2 matches at 7 bases. The CDR3 length is 14 residues. Germline V gene lookup returns CDR1 MGHDK and CDR2 SYGVNS. Trimming took 6 bases from V and 3 from J; bases not matched to a gene: 6.

The DNA for the CDR3 is TGTGCCAGCACCCCGGCGGTAAGCCGGACCTACGAGCAGTACTTC. This translates into CASTPAVSRTYEQYF. The chain joins TRBV7-2 to TRBJ2-7, with D hard to call. The germline V gene has CDR1 SGHTA and CDR2 FQGNSA. V lost 7 bases and J 2 bases, leaving 18 bases between the germline ends. The length of the CDR3 is 15 residues.

The V gene is TRBV5-4, the J gene TRBJ1-1, with 9 positions matching TRBD1. Germline V gene data show CDR1 as SGHNT and CDR2 as YYREEE (reference sequence). This CDR3 is 15 amino acids long. The V gene end was trimmed by 8 bases and the J gene end by 5 bases; junction bases not matched to a gene: 13. The CDR3 spells CASTTGGQGLTEAFF. CDR3 DNA: TGTGCCAGTACCACAGGGGGCCAAGGATTAACTGAAGCTTTCTTT.

The chain combines TRBV28 with TRBJ2-7; a possible D gene is TRBD1 (6 bases). Germline CDR1 is MDHEN and CDR2 is SYDVKM. Trimming cost V 1 base and J 10 bases, with 11 bases left between them. This CDR3 has 12 amino acids. CDR3 nucleotide sequence: TGTGCCAGCAGTTTATCCAGGGGCCCACAGTACTTC. As protein: CASSLSRGPQYF. The whole variable domain, remainder taken from reference TRBV28 and TRBJ2-7, is DVKVTQSSRYLVKRTGEKVFLECVQDMDHENMFWYRQDPGLGLRLIYFSYDVKMKEKGDIPEGYSVSREKKERFSLILESASTNQTSMYLCASSLSRGPQYFGPGTRLTVT.

V usage is TRBV7-9 and J usage is TRBJ2-3; TRBD2 might be the D (5 bases). Trimming cost V 5 bases and J 4 bases, with 16 bases left between them. Germline V CDR1 and CDR2: SEHNR, FQNEAQ (reference sequence). CDR3 length: 15 amino acids. In DNA form, the CDR3 reads TGTGCCAGCAGCCCACTAGGTGGGAACGCAGATACGCAGTATTTT. Its protein is CASSPLGGNADTQYF. Complete variable domain (other parts from reference TRBV7-9 and TRBJ2-3): DTGVSQNPRHKITKRGQNVTFRCDPISEHNRLYWYRQTLGQGPEFLTYFQNEAQLEKSRLLSDRFSAERPKGSFSTLEIQRTEQGDSAMYLCASSPLGGNADTQYFGPGTRLTVL.

The CDR3 protein is CASSLAGAGVGNEQFF. For the CDR3, the DNA is TGTGCCAGCAGCTTAGCGGGAGCGGGAGTAGGAAATGAGCAGTTCTTC. The chain combines TRBV7-2 with TRBJ2-1, with TRBD2 matching over 8 bases. V trimming: 0 bases; J trimming: 7 bases; junction bases outside the gene matches: 8. There are 16 residues in the CDR3. Germline loops: CDR1 SGHTA, CDR2 FQGNSA.

This chain connects TRBV5-4 to TRBJ1-2, with 8 bases fitting TRBD1. The CDR3 totals 13 residues. With V trimmed by 4 bases and J by 7 bases, 6 bases remained unmatched. Germline V lookup: CDR1 SGHNT, CDR2 YYREEE (reference sequence). The CDR3 loop reads CASSPGGGGGYTF. The DNA of the CDR3 is TGTGCCAGCAGCCCAGGGGGCGGGGGTGGCTACACCTTC.

The chain combines TRBV19 with TRBJ1-3; 7 nucleotides match TRBD1. CDR1 and CDR2 (germline): LNHDA, SQIVND (reference sequence). The CDR3 runs to 16 residues. Trimming at V came to 4 bases and at J to 1 base, leaving 7 bases not matched to a gene. This chain's CDR3 is CASSTGTALSGNTIYF. The CDR3 nucleotides are TGTGCCAGTAGTACCGGGACAGCTTTATCTGGAAACACCATATATTTT.

CDR3 region: CASSQEQGAGQPQHF. As DNA, the CDR3 is TGCGCCAGCAGCCAAGAACAGGGGGCCGGGCAGCCCCAGCATTTT. The chain links TRBV4-1 to TRBJ1-5; 9 positions match TRBD1. The length of the CDR3 is 15 residues. Trimming cost V 0 bases and J 7 bases; bases outside gene matches: 4. CDR1 and CDR2 (germline): MGHRA, YSYEKL.

The J gene is TRBJ2-7, the V gene TRBV7-2, with TRBD2 identical over 7 bases. Per germline, CDR1 SGHTA and CDR2 FQGNSA. The CDR3 covers 14 residues. V lost 5 bases and J lost 4; bases outside the gene matches: 8. CDR3 sequence: CASSRPGLSYEQYF. The DNA of the CDR3 is TGTGCCAGCAGCCGCCCGGGACTATCTTACGAGCAGTACTTC.

The chain combines TRBV18 with TRBJ2-7; D may be TRBD2 (7 bases). Trimming pared 3 bases from V and 4 bases from J, leaving 19 bases between. CDR3 size: 16 residues. Germline V gene sequence: CDR1 KGHSH, CDR2 LQKENI. The CDR3 DNA follows: TGTGCCAGCTCACCGGGCCACCTGCGGGGGCCTTACGAGCAGTACTTC. Translated: CASSPGHLRGPYEQYF.

The genes are TRBV5-1 and TRBJ1-2; D might be TRBD1 (6 bases). The CDR3 loop spans 13 amino acids. V lost 1 base and J 5 bases, leaving 9 bases between the germline ends. In germline, CDR1 is SGHRS, CDR2 YFSETQ. For the CDR3, the DNA is TGCGCCAGCAGCTTGCTACAGGGTTATGGCTACACCTTC. This translates into CASSLLQGYGYTF.

The gene calls are TRBV28 and TRBJ2-3; D remains unclear. CDR3 size: 13 residues. Germline V gene lookup returns CDR1 MDHEN and CDR2 SYDVKM. V was cut by 11 bases and J by 4 bases, with 16 bases left in between. CDR3 DNA sequence: TGTGCCGCTTACTCCCCGAGGCCAGATACGCAGTATTTT. This translates into CAAYSPRPDTQYF.

This sequence joins TRBV15 and TRBJ2-4, with D possibly being TRBD1 (6 bases). There are 18 residues in the CDR3. V lost 0 bases to trimming and J lost 0 bases, with 15 bases between them. Germline V lookup: CDR1 LNHNV, CDR2 YYDKDF (reference sequence). The DNA of the CDR3 is TGTGCCACCAGCAGAGATTTGGGAGACAGGATAGCCAAAAACATTCAGTACTTC. Amino acids: CATSRDLGDRIAKNIQYF. Combining the CDR3 with reference TRBV15 and TRBJ2-4 gives the whole variable domain DAMVIQNPRYQVTQFGKPVTLSCSQTLNHNVMYWYQQKSSQAPKLLFHYYDKDFNNEADTPDNFQSRRPNTSFCFLDIRSPGLGDTAMYLCATSRDLGDRIAKNIQYFGAGTRLSVL.

J is TRBJ1-3 and V is TRBV2, with 8 positions matching TRBD1. CDR3 size: 14 residues. V trimming: 5 bases; J trimming: 2 bases; junction bases outside the gene matches: 2. Looked up from germline, CDR1 is SNHLY and CDR2 is FYNNEI. This CDR3 is CASSLTGAGNTIYF. CDR3 bases: TGTGCCAGCAGTCTGACAGGGGCTGGAAACACCATATATTTT.

The chain carries TRBV5-5 and TRBJ2-7; 8 nucleotides line up with TRBD1. The CDR3 is 16 residues long. V dropped 3 bases and J dropped 1; count of bases not matched to a gene: 9. The germline V gene has CDR1 SGHKS and CDR2 YYEKEE (reference sequence). The CDR3 coding sequence is TGTGCCAGCAGCTGGGACAGGAACGCGCCATCCTACGAGCAGTACTTC. Translating it yields CASSWDRNAPSYEQYF.

This clone showed up just once. The V call is TRBV11-2, the J call TRBJ2-1; a weak D match, TRBD2 (6 bases). CDR1 and CDR2 from the germline V gene are SGHAT and FQNNGV. This CDR3 has 17 residues. With 5 bases removed from V and 2 bases from J, the gap between germline ends came to 19 bases. The CDR3 nucleotides are TGTGCCAGCAGCCTCCGCCGCTACGGGAGAACCTACAATGAGCAGTTCTTC. It encodes CASSLRRYGRTYNEQFF.

This clone is a singleton in its sample. The chain combines TRBV15 with TRBJ1-3; tentative D call: TRBD1 (5 bases). CDR3 size: 16 residues. Germline lookup yields CDR1 LNHNV and CDR2 YYDKDF (reference sequence). Trimming removed 5 bases from V and 2 bases from J, with 16 bases in between. The CDR3, as DNA: TGTGCCACCAGCCCAAGACCCAACAGGACTGGAAACACCATATATTTT. It specifies CATSPRPNRTGNTIYF. The variable domain in full, with the rest retrieved from reference TRBV15 and TRBJ1-3, is DAMVIQNPRYQVTQFGKPVTLSCSQTLNHNVMYWYQQKSSQAPKLLFHYYDKDFNNEADTPDNFQSRRPNTSFCFLDIRSPGLGDTAMYLCATSPRPNRTGNTIYFGEGSWLTVV.

This chain connects TRBV27 to TRBJ1-5; possible D gene TRBD1, 5 bases. Looked up from germline, CDR1 is MNHEY and CDR2 is SMNVEV (reference sequence). The CDR3 covers 14 residues. V lost 4 bases and J 7 bases, leaving 14 bases between the germline ends. Here the CDR3 reads CASSSLRGGQPQHF. The CDR3 region has the DNA TGTGCCAGCAGTTCCCTAAGGGGAGGACAGCCCCAGCATTTT.